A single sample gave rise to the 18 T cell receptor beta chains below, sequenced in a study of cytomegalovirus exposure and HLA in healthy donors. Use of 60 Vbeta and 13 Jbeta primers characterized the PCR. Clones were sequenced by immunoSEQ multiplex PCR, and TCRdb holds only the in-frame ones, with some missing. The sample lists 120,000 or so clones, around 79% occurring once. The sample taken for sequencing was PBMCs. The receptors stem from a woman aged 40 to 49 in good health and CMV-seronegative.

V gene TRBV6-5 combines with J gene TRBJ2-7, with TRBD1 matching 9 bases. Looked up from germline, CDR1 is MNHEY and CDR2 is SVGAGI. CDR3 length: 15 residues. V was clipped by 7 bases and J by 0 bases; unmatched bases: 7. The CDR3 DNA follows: TGTGCCAGCATTCCGGACAGGGGCCTCTCCTACGAGCAGTACTTC. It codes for CASIPDRGLSYEQYF.

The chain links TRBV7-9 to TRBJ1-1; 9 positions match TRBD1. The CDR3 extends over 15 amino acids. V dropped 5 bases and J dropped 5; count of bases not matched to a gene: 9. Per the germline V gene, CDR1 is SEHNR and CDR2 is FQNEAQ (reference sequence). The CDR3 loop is CASSPGQGSETEAFF. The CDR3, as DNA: TGTGCCAGCAGCCCAGGACAGGGGTCGGAGACTGAAGCTTTCTTT. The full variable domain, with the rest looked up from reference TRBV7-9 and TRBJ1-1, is DTGVSQNPRHKITKRGQNVTFRCDPISEHNRLYWYRQTLGQGPEFLTYFQNEAQLEKSRLLSDRFSAERPKGSFSTLEIQRTEQGDSAMYLCASSPGQGSETEAFFGQGTRLTVV.

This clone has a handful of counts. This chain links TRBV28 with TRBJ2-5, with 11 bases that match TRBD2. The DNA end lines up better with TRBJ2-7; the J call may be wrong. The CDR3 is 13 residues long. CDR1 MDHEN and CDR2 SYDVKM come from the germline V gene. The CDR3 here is CASRSGGAYEQYF. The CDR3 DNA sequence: TGTGCCAGCCGTAGCGGGGGGGCCTACGAGCAGTACTTC.

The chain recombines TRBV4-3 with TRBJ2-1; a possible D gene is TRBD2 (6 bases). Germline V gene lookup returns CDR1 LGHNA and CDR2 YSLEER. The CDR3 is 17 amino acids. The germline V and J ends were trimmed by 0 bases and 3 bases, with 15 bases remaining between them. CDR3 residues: CASSQEPGSIVYNEQFF. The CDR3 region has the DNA TGCGCCAGCAGCCAAGAACCCGGGAGTATAGTCTACAATGAGCAGTTCTTC.

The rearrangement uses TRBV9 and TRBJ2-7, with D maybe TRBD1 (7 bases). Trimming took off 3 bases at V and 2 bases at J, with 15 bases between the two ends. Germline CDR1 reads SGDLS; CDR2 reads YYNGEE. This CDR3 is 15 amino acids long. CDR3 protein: CASSAAQGRTYEQYF. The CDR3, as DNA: TGTGCCAGCAGCGCAGCACAGGGGAGGACCTACGAGCAGTACTTC.

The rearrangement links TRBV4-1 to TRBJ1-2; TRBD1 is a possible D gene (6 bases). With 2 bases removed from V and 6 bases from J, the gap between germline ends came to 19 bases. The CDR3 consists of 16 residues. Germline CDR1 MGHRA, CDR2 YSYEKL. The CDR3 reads CASSQTYTGTSHGYTF. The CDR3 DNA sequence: TGCGCCAGCAGCCAAACGTACACAGGGACGTCCCATGGCTACACCTTC.

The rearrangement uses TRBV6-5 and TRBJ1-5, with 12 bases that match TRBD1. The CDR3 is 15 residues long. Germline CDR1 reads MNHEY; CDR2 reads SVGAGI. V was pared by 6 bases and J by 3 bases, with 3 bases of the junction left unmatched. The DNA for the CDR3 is TGTGCCAGCAGATGGGGACAGGGGGCCAATCAGCCCCAGCATTTT. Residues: CASRWGQGANQPQHF.

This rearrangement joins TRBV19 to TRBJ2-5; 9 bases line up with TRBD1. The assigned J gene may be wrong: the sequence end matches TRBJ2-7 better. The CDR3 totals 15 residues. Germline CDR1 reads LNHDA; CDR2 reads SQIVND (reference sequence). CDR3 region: CASSVSNRGLGEQYF. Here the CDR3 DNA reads TGTGCCAGTAGTGTCTCAAACAGGGGGCTGGGCGAGCAGTACTTC.

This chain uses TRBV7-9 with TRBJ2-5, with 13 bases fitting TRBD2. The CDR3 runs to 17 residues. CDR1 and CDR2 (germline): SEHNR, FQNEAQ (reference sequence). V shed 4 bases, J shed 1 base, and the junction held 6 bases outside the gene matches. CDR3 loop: CASSSGTSGDSQETQYF. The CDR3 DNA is TGTGCCAGCAGCTCCGGGACTAGCGGGGACTCCCAAGAGACCCAGTACTTC.

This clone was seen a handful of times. The CDR3 DNA sequence: TGCAGCGTTGAAGCCCTAGGGAGGTTCGGGGCCAACGTCCTGACTTTC. Translated: CSVEALGRFGANVLTF. The chain carries TRBV29-1 and TRBJ2-6, with a tentative D call TRBD2 (6 bases). Between the trimmed V and J ends, which lost 1 base and 4 bases, there was a span of 14 bases. The CDR3 totals 16 residues. The germline CDR1 and CDR2 sequences are SQVTM and ANQGSEA. Together with reference TRBV29-1 and TRBJ2-6, the CDR3 gives the full variable domain: SAVISQKPSRDICQRGTSLTIQCQVDSQVTMMFWYRQQPGQSLTLIATANQGSEATYESGFVIDKFPISRPNLTFSTLTVSNMSPEDSSIYLCSVEALGRFGANVLTFGAGSRLTVL.

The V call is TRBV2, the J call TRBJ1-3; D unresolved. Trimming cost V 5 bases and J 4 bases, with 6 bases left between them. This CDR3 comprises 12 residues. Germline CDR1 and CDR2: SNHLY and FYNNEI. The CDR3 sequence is CASSFEGNTIYF. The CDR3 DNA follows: TGTGCCAGCAGTTTCGAGGGAAACACCATATATTTT.

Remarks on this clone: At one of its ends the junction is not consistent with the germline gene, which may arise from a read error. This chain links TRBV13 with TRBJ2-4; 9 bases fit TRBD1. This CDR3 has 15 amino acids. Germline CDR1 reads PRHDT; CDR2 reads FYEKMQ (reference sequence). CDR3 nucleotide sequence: TGTGCCAGCAGCTTAGGCCCGGGACAGGGCATGGGAGCGCACTTC. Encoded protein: CASSLGPGQGMGAHF.

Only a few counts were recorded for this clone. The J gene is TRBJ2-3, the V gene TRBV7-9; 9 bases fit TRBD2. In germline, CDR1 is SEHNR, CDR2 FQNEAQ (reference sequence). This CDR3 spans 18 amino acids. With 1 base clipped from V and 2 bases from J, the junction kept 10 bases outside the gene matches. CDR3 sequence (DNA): TGTGCCAGCAGCTTAGTGGGATTCCTAGCGGGGAACACAGATACGCAGTATTTT. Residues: CASSLVGFLAGNTDTQYF.

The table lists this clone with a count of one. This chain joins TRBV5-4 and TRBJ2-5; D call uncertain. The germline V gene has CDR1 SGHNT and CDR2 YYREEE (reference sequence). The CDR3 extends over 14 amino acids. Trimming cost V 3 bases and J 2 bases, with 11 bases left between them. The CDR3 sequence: CASSSRSGQETQYF. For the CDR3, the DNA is TGTGCCAGCAGCTCCCGGTCTGGTCAAGAGACCCAGTACTTC.

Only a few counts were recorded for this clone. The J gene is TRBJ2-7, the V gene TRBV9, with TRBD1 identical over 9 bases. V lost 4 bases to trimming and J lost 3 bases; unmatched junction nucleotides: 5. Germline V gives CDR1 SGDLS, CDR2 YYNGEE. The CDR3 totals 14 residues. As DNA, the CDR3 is TGTGCCAGCAGCCCCTGGACAGGGGACTACGAGCAGTACTTC. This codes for CASSPWTGDYEQYF.

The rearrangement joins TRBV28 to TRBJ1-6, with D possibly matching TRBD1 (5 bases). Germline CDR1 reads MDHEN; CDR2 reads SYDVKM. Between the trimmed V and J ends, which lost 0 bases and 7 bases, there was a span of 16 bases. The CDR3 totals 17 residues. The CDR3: CASSLWVQGLYNSPLHF. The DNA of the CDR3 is TGTGCCAGCAGTTTATGGGTCCAGGGATTATACAATTCACCCCTCCACTTT. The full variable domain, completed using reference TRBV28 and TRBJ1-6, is DVKVTQSSRYLVKRTGEKVFLECVQDMDHENMFWYRQDPGLGLRLIYFSYDVKMKEKGDIPEGYSVSREKKERFSLILESASTNQTSMYLCASSLWVQGLYNSPLHFGNGTRLTVT.

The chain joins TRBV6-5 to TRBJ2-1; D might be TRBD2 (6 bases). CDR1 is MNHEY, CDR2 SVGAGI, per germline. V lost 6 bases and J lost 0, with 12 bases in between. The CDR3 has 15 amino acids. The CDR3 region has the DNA TGTGCCAGCAGGGACCGGGACTCCTCCTACAATGAGCAGTTCTTC. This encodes CASRDRDSSYNEQFF.

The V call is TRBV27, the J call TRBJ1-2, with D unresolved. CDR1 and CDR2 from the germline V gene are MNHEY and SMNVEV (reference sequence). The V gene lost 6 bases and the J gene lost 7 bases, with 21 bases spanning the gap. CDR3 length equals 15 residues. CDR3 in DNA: TGTGCCAGCAGCTCTTCTTGGTTAGGGAGCGGTGGCTACACCTTC. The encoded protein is CASSSSWLGSGGYTF.